The clone carrying this T cell receptor beta chain occurred a few times. The antigen remains undetermined. The CDR3 is 17 amino acids. The V gene lost 0 bases and the J gene lost 0 bases, with 12 bases spanning the gap. Germline V gene lookup returns CDR1 GTSNPN and CDR2 SVGIG (reference sequence). The data were taken from a study of beta chain features in type 1 diabetes. The single heparinised draw taken from each donor contained around 120 mL of blood on average. Study-wide results and caveats: Moderately but significantly shorter TCRB CDR3s were found in Type 1 diabetes patients in all four CD4+ subsets. TCRB repertoires of naive, central memory and Treg cells appeared more similar among patients than among healthy donors.

The investigators reverse transcribed all of the isolated RNA, so they sequenced expressed TCRB transcripts. Measured with immunoSEQ multiplex PCR; TCRdb has only the in-frame clones, and not every one. The repertoire has over 100,000 clones, about a sixth of them found once; the top ten carry 2% to 2.5%. The chain carries TRBV30 and TRBJ2-6; no definite D call. Source material: central memory CD4+ T cells from blood. The clonotype was recovered from a man in his thirties or forties with type 1 diabetes. This CDR3 reads CAWSVSARRSGANVLTF. DNA of the CDR3: TGTGCCTGGAGTGTATCGGCGCGACGCTCTGGGGCCAACGTCCTGACTTTC.